This passage covers 2 T cell receptor beta chains from one sample sequenced in a study of blood T cell repertoires in COVID-19. TCRdb's table, derived via immunoSEQ multiplex PCR, lists solely in-frame clones and lacks some. The sample holds around 150,000 clones, approximately 88% seen once. Material: peripheral blood. The receptors shown here come from a man between 60 and 75 years old with active or convalescent COVID-19.

J is TRBJ1-2 and V is TRBV6-5; 9 bases line up with TRBD1. V trimming: 6 bases; J trimming: 8 bases; junction bases outside the gene matches: 10. Germline V lookup: CDR1 MNHEY, CDR2 SVGAGI. CDR3 size: 14 residues. This CDR3 reads CASRTQGQGTGYTF. The CDR3 DNA sequence: TGTGCCAGCAGGACTCAGGGACAGGGCACGGGCTACACCTTC.

The chain couples TRBV16 to TRBJ2-7, with TRBD2 matching 7 bases. Germline V lookup: CDR1 KGHSY, CDR2 FQNENV. With V trimmed by 0 bases and J by 2 bases, 16 bases remained unmatched. The length of the CDR3 is 19 residues. The CDR3: CASSQSGLADNRSPYEQYF. The CDR3 region has the DNA TGTGCCAGCAGCCAATCGGGGCTAGCGGATAATAGATCCCCCTACGAGCAGTACTTC.